This passage covers 21 T cell receptor beta chains from one sample sequenced in a study of T-cell memory formation after mild COVID-19. One entry per CDR3 protein, called by TCRdb with MiXCR from the 5' RACE reads. This sample has 200,000 to 250,000 distinct CDR3 sequences, with approximately 9% found just once. Sequences were obtained from PBMCs or a T cell subset sorted from them (not recorded which). The receptors were sampled from a man younger than 30 who had mild COVID-19 (a few samples of this study predate the infection). Cell type and time point are not known.

This clonotype was seen a single time. The chain has TRBV6-5 and TRBJ2-7; 8 bases align to TRBD1. The germline CDR1 and CDR2 sequences are MNHEY and SVGAGI. The CDR3 consists of 16 residues. J was trimmed by 2 bases and V by 11 bases; bases with no gene match: 17. DNA for the CDR3: TGTGCCGCGACGAGCAGGGGGCGGAATCCCCCCTACGAGCAGTACGTC. This gives the protein CAATSRGRNPPYEQYV.

This clonotype was found a few times. J is TRBJ2-3 and V is TRBV4-3, with a tentative D call TRBD1 (5 bases). Germline V CDR1 and CDR2: LGHNA, YSLEER. This CDR3 has 20 amino acids. Trimming removed 1 base from V and 11 bases from J, with 34 bases in between. Written as DNA, the CDR3 is TGCGCCAGCAGCCAAGCTCAGGGTTCCGAGTCCTCGATACGACCTCTCCTGCAGTATTTT. Protein product: CASSQAQGSESSIRPLLQYF.

The chain employs TRBV20-1 and TRBJ2-3; 11 nucleotides align to TRBD2. V lost 0 bases, J lost 5 bases, and 4 bases stayed unmatched. The V gene's germline CDR1 is DFQATT and CDR2 SNEGSKA (reference sequence). The CDR3 contains 15 residues. In DNA, the CDR3 is TGCAGTGCTAGAGAGACTAGCGGGGCTGGAGATACGCAGTATTTT. Encoded protein: CSARETSGAGDTQYF.

This clonotype showed up just a few times. V usage is TRBV10-3 and J usage is TRBJ2-5; 8 bases fit TRBD1. J gave up 5 bases and V 8 bases, and 13 bases lay outside the gene matches. The CDR3 spans 15 residues. Germline lookup yields CDR1 ENHRY and CDR2 SYGVKD. As DNA, the CDR3 is TGTGCCATCCAGCAGGGACAGGCTGGTTTGGAGACCCAGTACTTC. Encoded protein: CAIQQGQAGLETQYF.

The rearrangement joins TRBV28 to TRBJ2-5; 8 bases fit TRBD2. V gave up 3 bases and J gave up 4 bases; unmatched junction bases: 10. Germline lookup yields CDR1 MDHEN and CDR2 SYDVKM. The CDR3 is made up of 16 amino acids. The chain's CDR3 is CASSFPRTGGPETQYF. In DNA form, the CDR3 reads TGTGCCAGCAGTTTCCCCCGGACGGGGGGGCCAGAGACCCAGTACTTC.

CDR3 in DNA: TGTGCCAGCAGCCAAGATGGGAGCCGCACAGATACGCAGTATTTT. It translates to CASSQDGSRTDTQYF. The V gene is TRBV3-1, the J gene TRBJ2-3; tentatively, D is TRBD2 (5 bases). The CDR3 extends over 15 amino acids. Trimming took 0 bases from V and 1 from J, leaving 8 bases between them. Germline loops: CDR1 LGHDT, CDR2 YNNKEL (reference sequence).

This clonotype was detected many times. The rearrangement uses TRBV7-2 and TRBJ1-1, with D perhaps matching TRBD1 (6 bases). Germline V gene lookup returns CDR1 SGHTA and CDR2 FQGNSA. V gave up 5 bases and J gave up 4 bases, with 17 bases separating them. The CDR3 totals 15 residues. The CDR3: CASSPFNRAGTEAFF. The CDR3 DNA sequence: TGTGCCAGCAGCCCGTTCAACAGGGCGGGCACTGAAGCTTTCTTT. Looking up the rest from reference TRBV7-2 and TRBJ1-1 gives the full variable domain: GAGVSQSPSNKVTEKGKDVELRCDPISGHTALYWYRQSLGQGLEFLIYFQGNSAPDKSGLPSDRFSAERTGGSVSTLTIQRTQQEDSAVYLCASSPFNRAGTEAFFGQGTRLTVV.

This clonotype was counted between two and nine times. The rearrangement joins TRBV7-9 to TRBJ1-2; D is unclear. The CDR3 covers 15 residues. The ends were cut back, 2 bases at V and 3 bases at J, with 13 bases in the middle. Germline V gives CDR1 SEHNR, CDR2 FQNEAQ (reference sequence). CDR3 residues: CASSLWRVEDYGYTF. Written as DNA, the CDR3 is TGTGCCAGCAGCTTATGGAGGGTTGAGGACTATGGCTACACCTTC.

The table lists this clonotype with a few counts. The V and J genes are TRBV18 and TRBJ2-4; possible D gene TRBD1, 5 bases. This CDR3 has 14 amino acids. Germline V gene data show CDR1 as KGHSH and CDR2 as LQKENI. V lost 5 bases and J lost 1, with 9 bases in between. Written as DNA, the CDR3 is TGTGCCAGCTCAACTCCAGGGGCCAAAAACATTCAGTACTTC. Protein sequence: CASSTPGAKNIQYF. Variable domain in full (rest from reference TRBV18 and TRBJ2-4): NAGVMQNPRHLVRRRGQEARLRCSPMKGHSHVYWYRQLPEEGLKFMVYLQKENIIDESGMPKERFSAEFPKEGPSILRIQQVVRGDSAAYFCASSTPGAKNIQYFGAGTRLSVL.

The chain couples TRBV27 to TRBJ2-1; D uncertain. The V and J ends lost 0 bases and 10 bases respectively, with 13 bases between them. Germline loops: CDR1 MNHEY, CDR2 SMNVEV (reference sequence). The CDR3 is 14 residues long. The chain's CDR3 is CASSLSGLAKEQFF. The CDR3 DNA reads as TGTGCCAGCAGTTTATCCGGGCTCGCAAAGGAGCAGTTCTTC.

The chain links TRBV20-1 to TRBJ1-6; D unclear. The germline V and J ends were trimmed by 3 bases and 8 bases, with 11 bases remaining between them. The CDR3 contains 13 residues. Germline CDR1 reads DFQATT; CDR2 reads SNEGSKA (reference sequence). CDR3 residues: CSARGWGDSPLHF. In DNA, the CDR3 is TGCAGTGCTAGGGGGTGGGGAGATTCACCCCTCCACTTT.

This clonotype was seen at least ten times. The rearrangement joins TRBV4-1 to TRBJ2-5, with D perhaps assigned TRBD1 or TRBD2 (7 bases each). Trimming took 1 base from V and 5 from J, leaving 17 bases between them. CDR3 length: 16 residues. Germline assignment: CDR1 MGHRA and CDR2 YSYEKL. This CDR3 is CASSQAGAGGGETQYF. The CDR3 DNA is TGCGCCAGCAGCCAAGCTGGAGCAGGGGGGGGGGAGACCCAGTACTTC.

The chain is built from TRBV12-3 or TRBV12-4 and TRBJ2-7; 9 bases fit TRBD1. The J segment lost 0 bases and the V segment lost 7 bases, leaving 4 bases of the junction unmatched. CDR3 length: 14 amino acids. The CDR3 DNA reads as TGTGCCAGCACCGGGACAGGGAGCTCCTACGAGCAGTACTTC. It is translated as CASTGTGSSYEQYF.

This clonotype was counted many times. V gene TRBV5-1 combines with J gene TRBJ2-3; weak D call: TRBD1 (5 bases). The germline gives CDR1 SGHRS, CDR2 YFSETQ. This CDR3 contains 13 residues. The V end lost 3 bases, the J end lost 3 bases, and 8 bases lay between the germline ends. CDR3 region: CASSSRQTDTQYF. The CDR3 DNA is TGCGCCAGCAGCTCAAGACAGACAGATACGCAGTATTTT.

The sample holds a few counts of this clonotype. The chain links TRBV20-1 to TRBJ2-1, with D unresolved. Germline values: CDR1 DFQATT, CDR2 SNEGSKA (reference sequence). This CDR3 comprises 14 residues. Trimming took 5 bases from V and 0 from J, leaving 11 bases between them. CDR3 DNA: TGCAGTGCTCCCGAACTTCGCTCCTACAATGAGCAGTTCTTC. This translates into CSAPELRSYNEQFF.

The V call is TRBV19, the J call TRBJ2-3, with TRBD2 matching over 9 bases. With V trimmed by 7 bases and J by 5 bases, 7 bases remained unmatched. The CDR3 is 14 residues long. The germline CDR1 and CDR2 sequences are LNHDA and SQIVND (reference sequence). CDR3 sequence: CASTAGGPVDTQYF. CDR3 coding DNA: TGTGCCAGTACGGCGGGGGGGCCCGTAGATACGCAGTATTTT.

The chain combines TRBV7-3 with TRBJ2-2; D possibly uses TRBD1 or TRBD2 (5 bases each). The CDR3 totals 13 residues. Germline V lookup: CDR1 SGHTA, CDR2 FQGTGA. Trimming took off 5 bases at V and 7 bases at J, with 11 bases between the two ends. The CDR3 DNA reads TGTGCCAGCAGCCCCGGGGCAGGCGGGGAGCTGTTTTTT. Translated: CASSPGAGGELFF. The whole variable domain, filled in from reference TRBV7-3 and TRBJ2-2, reads GAGVSQTPSNKVTEKGKYVELRCDPISGHTALYWYRQSLGQGPEFLIYFQGTGAADDSGLPNDRFFAVRPEGSVSTLKIQRTERGDSAVYLCASSPGAGGELFFGEGSRLTVL.

The table lists this clonotype with a few counts. V is TRBV6-6 and J is TRBJ1-5; no clear D gene. The germline V and J ends were trimmed by 5 bases and 7 bases, with 9 bases remaining between them. The CDR3 extends over 12 amino acids. Germline V gene lookup returns CDR1 MNHNY and CDR2 SVGAGI (reference sequence). The CDR3 loop reads CASSTMVQPQHF. The CDR3 nucleotides are TGTGCCAGCAGTACGATGGTACAGCCCCAGCATTTT.

This clonotype occurred a few times. The V and J genes are TRBV6-6 and TRBJ1-3; D gene unclear. Trimming removed 2 bases from V and 5 bases from J, with 13 bases in between. This CDR3 is built from 15 residues. Per the germline V gene, CDR1 is MNHNY and CDR2 is SVGAGI (reference sequence). The CDR3 loop reads CASSYSVSIRNTIYF. CDR3 sequence (DNA): TGTGCCAGCAGTTACAGTGTCAGCATTAGAAACACCATATATTTT.

The CDR3 loop is CSVRAGPNQPQHF. The CDR3 nucleotides read TGCAGTGTAAGGGCAGGACCTAATCAGCCCCAGCATTTT. V gene TRBV20-1 combines with J gene TRBJ1-5; no firm D call. Germline V gives CDR1 DFQATT, CDR2 SNEGSKA (reference sequence). The CDR3 is made up of 13 amino acids. V lost 7 bases, J lost 4 bases, and 14 bases lay in between.

This clonotype turned up a few times. The CDR3, as DNA: TGTGCCAGCAGCTTCGGGGCCAACACCGGGGAGCTGTTTTTT. Protein: CASSFGANTGELFF. This chain uses TRBV5-5 with TRBJ2-2; TRBD1 or TRBD2 may be the D gene (5 bases each). The germline V gene encodes CDR1 SGHKS and CDR2 YYEKEE (reference sequence). The V and J ends lost 2 bases and 2 bases respectively, with 7 bases between them. This CDR3 is built from 14 residues.